This T cell receptor (beta chain) was documented in a study of T cell changes during pregnancy in multiple sclerosis. This clone was seen only once. Trimming left V 2 bases short and J 4 bases short, with 9 bases between. Germline V gene lookup returns CDR1 MDHEN and CDR2 SYDVKM. CDR3 length: 14 amino acids. Here immunoSEQ multiplex PCR was the method, and the copy in TCRdb shows in-frame clones only, minus some. The sample lists over 70,000 clones, 94% occurring once. The starting material was peripheral blood, obtained in the third trimester of pregnancy. This clonotype originated in a female donor with multiple sclerosis, enrolled in a pregnancy study. The V and J genes are TRBV28 and TRBJ2-1; a possible D gene is TRBD2 (7 bases). For the CDR3, the DNA is TGTGCCAGCAGTTTAGGGGGGGCGTACAATGAGCAGTTCTTC. Its protein is CASSLGGAYNEQFF.